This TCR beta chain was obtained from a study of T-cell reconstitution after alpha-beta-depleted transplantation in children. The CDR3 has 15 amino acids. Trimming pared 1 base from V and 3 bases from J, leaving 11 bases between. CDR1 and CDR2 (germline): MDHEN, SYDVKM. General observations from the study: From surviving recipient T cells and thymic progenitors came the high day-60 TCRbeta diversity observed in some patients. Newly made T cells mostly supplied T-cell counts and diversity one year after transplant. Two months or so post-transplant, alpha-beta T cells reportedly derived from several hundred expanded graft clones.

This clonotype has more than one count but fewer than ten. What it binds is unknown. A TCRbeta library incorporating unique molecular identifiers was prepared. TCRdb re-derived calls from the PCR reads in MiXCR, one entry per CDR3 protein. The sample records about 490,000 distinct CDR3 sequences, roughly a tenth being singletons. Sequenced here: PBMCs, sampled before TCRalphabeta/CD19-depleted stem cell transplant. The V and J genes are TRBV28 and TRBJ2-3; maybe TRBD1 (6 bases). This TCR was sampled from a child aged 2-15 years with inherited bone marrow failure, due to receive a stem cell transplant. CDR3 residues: CASSLSGVGTDTQYF. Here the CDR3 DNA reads TGTGCCAGCAGTTTATCAGGGGTGGGGACAGATACGCAGTATTTT.